The sequence of this TCR beta chain was determined in a study of cytotoxic CD8 clonotypes in ibrutinib-treated CLL. TCRdb's copy holds only in-frame clones and misses some; the assay was immunoSEQ multiplex PCR. The sample includes about 130,000 clones, about four fifths of them seen just once. Germline V lookup: CDR1 SGHVS, CDR2 FNYEAQ. V lost 5 bases to trimming and J lost 8 bases, with 15 bases between them. The CDR3 sequence is 13 residues long. The gene calls are TRBV7-6 and TRBJ1-2; D perhaps matches TRBD1 (6 bases). This TCR was sampled from a human donor with chronic lymphocytic leukemia. The specimen comprised PBMCs, sampled after 12 months of ibrutinib treatment. The CDR3: CASSQNRVSGYTF. CDR3 coding DNA: TGTGCCAGCAGCCAGAACAGGGTGAGCGGCTACACCTTC.